This record concerns one TCR beta chain sequence. Germline CDR1 reads SEHNR; CDR2 reads FQNEAQ (reference sequence). V lost 5 bases, J lost 6 bases, and 19 bases lay in between. This CDR3 spans 16 amino acids. The data were obtained in a study of shared clonotypes between healthy human individuals. Naive CD8 cells lacked CD45RO and underwent positive selection for CCR7, leaving out terminally differentiated effector memory CD45RA+ cells. Sequencing was performed with immunoSEQ multiplex PCR; in TCRdb, only in-frame clones are kept and a portion is missing. The sample lists about 800,000 clones, 90% to 98% occurring once.

The source material was naive CD8+ T cells sorted from blood. The sequence derives from a young man in good health. The V gene is TRBV7-9, the J gene TRBJ2-2, with D perhaps given as TRBD1 or TRBD2 (5 bases each). The CDR3 coding sequence is TGTGCCAGCAGCATTCCCCGGGACGAGAATGCCGGGGAGCTGTTTTTT. Protein: CASSIPRDENAGELFF.